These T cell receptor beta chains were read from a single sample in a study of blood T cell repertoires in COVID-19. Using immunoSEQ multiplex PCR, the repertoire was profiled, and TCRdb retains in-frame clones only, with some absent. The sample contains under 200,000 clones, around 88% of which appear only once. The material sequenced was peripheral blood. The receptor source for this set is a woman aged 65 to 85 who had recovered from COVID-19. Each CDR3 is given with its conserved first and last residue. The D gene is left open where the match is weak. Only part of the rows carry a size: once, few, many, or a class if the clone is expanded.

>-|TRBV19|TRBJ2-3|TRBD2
TGTGCCAGTAATGAGGGGAGGGCAGATACGCAGTATTTT
CASNEGRADTQYF
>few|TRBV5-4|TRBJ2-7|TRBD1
TGTGCCAGCAGCGTGGACAGGGGCTTTACCTACGAGCAGTACTTC
CASSVDRGFTYEQYF
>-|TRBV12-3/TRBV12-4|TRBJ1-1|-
TGTGCCAGCAGTTTGAGGGCAAACACTGAAGCTTTCTTT
CASSLRANTEAFF
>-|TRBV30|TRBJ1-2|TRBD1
TGTGCCGGGTCCGGCGGGACAGCCCATGGAAACTATGGCTACACCTTC
CAGSGGTAHGNYGYTF
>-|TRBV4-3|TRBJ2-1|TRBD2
TGCGCCAGCAGCCAGGGCTCTAGCGGCCACCGCAATGAGCAGTTCTTC
CASSQGSSGHRNEQFF
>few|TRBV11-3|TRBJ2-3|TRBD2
TGTGCCAGCAGCCGTAGGGGTAGCGGGGGGGACACAGATACGCAGTATTTT
CASSRRGSGGDTDTQYF
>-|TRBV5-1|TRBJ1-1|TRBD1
TGCGCCAGCAGCTTCGGACAGGGCGGTGGTGCTTTCTTT
CASSFGQGGGAFF
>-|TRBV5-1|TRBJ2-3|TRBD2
TGCGCCAGCAGCTTTCGGGGGGGCCAGGATTCGGATACGCAGTATTTT
CASSFRGGQDSDTQYF
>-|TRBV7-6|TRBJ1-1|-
TGTGCCAGCAGCTTAGATGCAGGGTATAACGCTGAAGCTTTCTTT
CASSLDAGYNAEAFF
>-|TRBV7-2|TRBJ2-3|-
TGTGCCAGCAGCTTAGGGCTAGCGACAGATACGCAGTATTTT
CASSLGLATDTQYF
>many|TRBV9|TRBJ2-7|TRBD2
TGTGCCAGCAGCGTAGGGGCTAGCGGGGATTCCTACGAGCAGTACTTC
CASSVGASGDSYEQYF
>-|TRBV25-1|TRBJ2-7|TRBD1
TGTGCCAGCAGTGACACCCCGGGACAGGGCTACGAGCAGTACTTC
CASSDTPGQGYEQYF
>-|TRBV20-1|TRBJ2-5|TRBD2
TGCAGTGCTAGTGGCCGACTAGCGGGGGAAGAGACCCAGTACTTC
CSASGRLAGEETQYF
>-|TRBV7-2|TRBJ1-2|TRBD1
TGTGCCAGCAGCCTAGCCAGGGGGCGAGGGGACGGCTACACCTTC
CASSLARGRGDGYTF
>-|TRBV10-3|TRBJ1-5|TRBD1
TGTGCCATCAGTGAGTCGACTCAGGGGGCGAGCCAGCCCCAGCATTTT
CAISESTQGASQPQHF
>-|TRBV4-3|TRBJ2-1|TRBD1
TGCGCCAGCAGCCAAGATCGGGGCAAAGGGGGCGATGAGCAGTTCTTC
CASSQDRGKGGDEQFF
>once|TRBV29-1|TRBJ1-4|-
TGCAGCGTTGTGGCGGGGGCGGTCTCTAATGAAAAACTGTTTTTT
CSVVAGAVSNEKLFF
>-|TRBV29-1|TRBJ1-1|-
TGCAGCGTTGAACCCTATGGGAGGGAAGCTTTCTTT
CSVEPYGREAFF
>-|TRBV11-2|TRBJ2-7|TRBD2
TGTGCCAGCAGCCCCCGGACTAGCGGGAGTCCCCTGTACTTC
CASSPRTSGSPLYF
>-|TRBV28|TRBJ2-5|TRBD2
TGTGCCAGCGCCATAGCGGGGCCACAAGAGACCCAGTACTTC
CASAIAGPQETQYF
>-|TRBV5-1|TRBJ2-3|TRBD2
TGCGCCAGCAGCGGAACTAGCGGGAGGACAGATACGCAGTATTTT
CASSGTSGRTDTQYF
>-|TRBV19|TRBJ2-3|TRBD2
TGTGCCAGTAGTATAGATCCCCCCCGACTAGCGGGGCGCACAGATACGCAGTATTTT
CASSIDPPRLAGRTDTQYF
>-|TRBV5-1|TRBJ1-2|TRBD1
TGCGCCAGCAGCGGGGGGACAGGGGAGGCCTATGGCTACACCTTC
CASSGGTGEAYGYTF
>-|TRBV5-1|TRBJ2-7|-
TGCGCCAGCAGCTGGGGGGACGGAGCCTACGAGCAGTACTTC
CASSWGDGAYEQYF
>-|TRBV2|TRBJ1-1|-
TGTGCCAGCAGTGGACAGGCTATGAACACTGAAGCTTTCTTT
CASSGQAMNTEAFF
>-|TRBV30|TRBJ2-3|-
TGTGCCTGGAGTGTGTTAGTAGGCACAGATACGCAGTATTTT
CAWSVLVGTDTQYF
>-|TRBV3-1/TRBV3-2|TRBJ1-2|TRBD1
TGTGCCAGCAGCCAGCGACAGGGGGCGGGATATGGCTACACCTTC
CASSQRQGAGYGYTF
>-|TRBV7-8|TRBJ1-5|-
TGTGCCAGCAGCTTAGTAGGAGGGCCCCCCGGGGCCCAGCATTTT
CASSLVGGPPGAQHF
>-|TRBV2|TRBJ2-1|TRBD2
TGTGCCAGCAGGTGGGGACTAGCGGCACCCAGCTCCTACAATGAGCAGTTCTTC
CASRWGLAAPSSYNEQFF
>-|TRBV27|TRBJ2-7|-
TGTGCCAGCAGAAACAGGTATACCTACGAGCAGTACTTC
CASRNRYTYEQYF
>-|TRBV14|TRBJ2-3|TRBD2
TGTGCCAGCAGCCCCCTCGCGGGAGGGCGGAGGCATACGCAGTATTTT
CASSPLAGGRRHTQYF
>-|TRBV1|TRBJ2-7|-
TGCACCAGCAGCCAGGAAAGGACAGGGGAAACCTACGAGCAGTACTTC
CTSSQERTGETYEQYF
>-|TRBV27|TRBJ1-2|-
TGTGCCAGCAGTTCCCATAGGGGTAGTAGGAACTATGGCTACACCTTC
CASSSHRGSRNYGYTF
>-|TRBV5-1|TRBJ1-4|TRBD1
TGCGCCAGCAGCTTGGGCGGCAGGGGGACTGAAAAACTGTTTTTT
CASSLGGRGTEKLFF
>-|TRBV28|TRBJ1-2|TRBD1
TGTGCCAGCAGTTTATCCCCACAGGGGTATGGCTACACCTTC
CASSLSPQGYGYTF
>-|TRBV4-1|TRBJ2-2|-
TGCGCCAGCAGCCCCAGGGTTGGCGGGGAGCTGTTTTTT
CASSPRVGGELFF
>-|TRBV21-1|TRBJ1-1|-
TGTGCCAGCAGCAAAGGACGCCGGGCTGAAGCTTTCTTT
CASSKGRRAEAFF
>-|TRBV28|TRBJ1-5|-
TGTGCCAGCAGTTTACGGGGGTCCCAGCATTTT
CASSLRGSQHF
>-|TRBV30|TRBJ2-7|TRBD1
TGTGCCTGGAATCGGTTGGGACAGGGGGCCTACGAGCAGTACTTC
CAWNRLGQGAYEQYF
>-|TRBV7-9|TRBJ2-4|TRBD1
TGTGCCAGCAGACAGACAGGGTTGAACATTCAGTACTTC
CASRQTGLNIQYF
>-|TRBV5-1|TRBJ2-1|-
TGCGCCAGCAGCCCCATCGGGGGTGGTTCCTACAATGAGCAGTTCTTC
CASSPIGGGSYNEQFF
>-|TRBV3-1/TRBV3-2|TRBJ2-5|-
TGTGCCAGCAACCTGGGACACCTCCTGGGGACCCAGTACTTC
CASNLGHLLGTQYF
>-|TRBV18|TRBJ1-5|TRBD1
TGTGCCAGCTCACCCGGGACAGGCGGGGATCAGCCCCAGCATTTT
CASSPGTGGDQPQHF
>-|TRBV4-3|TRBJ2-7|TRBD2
TGCGCCAGCAGCTTCGGACTAGCGGCTACCTACGAGCAGTACTTC
CASSFGLAATYEQYF
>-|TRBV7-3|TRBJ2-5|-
TGTGCCAGCAGCCCCACGGGTGATCAAGAGACCCAGTACTTC
CASSPTGDQETQYF
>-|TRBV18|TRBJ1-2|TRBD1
TGTGCCAGCTCCACGGACAGGGCTTATGGCTACACCTTC
CASSTDRAYGYTF
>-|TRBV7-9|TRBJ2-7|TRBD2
TGTGCCAGCAGCTTCCCCGGGGGGGACCACGAGCAGTACTTC
CASSFPGGDHEQYF
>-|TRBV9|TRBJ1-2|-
TGTGCCAGCAGCGCCCCCTCCAGGGGACGGGATGGCTACACCTTC
CASSAPSRGRDGYTF
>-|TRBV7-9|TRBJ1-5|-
TGTGCCAGCAGCTTAGATCTTGGTCAGGGTGATCAGCCCCAGCATTTT
CASSLDLGQGDQPQHF